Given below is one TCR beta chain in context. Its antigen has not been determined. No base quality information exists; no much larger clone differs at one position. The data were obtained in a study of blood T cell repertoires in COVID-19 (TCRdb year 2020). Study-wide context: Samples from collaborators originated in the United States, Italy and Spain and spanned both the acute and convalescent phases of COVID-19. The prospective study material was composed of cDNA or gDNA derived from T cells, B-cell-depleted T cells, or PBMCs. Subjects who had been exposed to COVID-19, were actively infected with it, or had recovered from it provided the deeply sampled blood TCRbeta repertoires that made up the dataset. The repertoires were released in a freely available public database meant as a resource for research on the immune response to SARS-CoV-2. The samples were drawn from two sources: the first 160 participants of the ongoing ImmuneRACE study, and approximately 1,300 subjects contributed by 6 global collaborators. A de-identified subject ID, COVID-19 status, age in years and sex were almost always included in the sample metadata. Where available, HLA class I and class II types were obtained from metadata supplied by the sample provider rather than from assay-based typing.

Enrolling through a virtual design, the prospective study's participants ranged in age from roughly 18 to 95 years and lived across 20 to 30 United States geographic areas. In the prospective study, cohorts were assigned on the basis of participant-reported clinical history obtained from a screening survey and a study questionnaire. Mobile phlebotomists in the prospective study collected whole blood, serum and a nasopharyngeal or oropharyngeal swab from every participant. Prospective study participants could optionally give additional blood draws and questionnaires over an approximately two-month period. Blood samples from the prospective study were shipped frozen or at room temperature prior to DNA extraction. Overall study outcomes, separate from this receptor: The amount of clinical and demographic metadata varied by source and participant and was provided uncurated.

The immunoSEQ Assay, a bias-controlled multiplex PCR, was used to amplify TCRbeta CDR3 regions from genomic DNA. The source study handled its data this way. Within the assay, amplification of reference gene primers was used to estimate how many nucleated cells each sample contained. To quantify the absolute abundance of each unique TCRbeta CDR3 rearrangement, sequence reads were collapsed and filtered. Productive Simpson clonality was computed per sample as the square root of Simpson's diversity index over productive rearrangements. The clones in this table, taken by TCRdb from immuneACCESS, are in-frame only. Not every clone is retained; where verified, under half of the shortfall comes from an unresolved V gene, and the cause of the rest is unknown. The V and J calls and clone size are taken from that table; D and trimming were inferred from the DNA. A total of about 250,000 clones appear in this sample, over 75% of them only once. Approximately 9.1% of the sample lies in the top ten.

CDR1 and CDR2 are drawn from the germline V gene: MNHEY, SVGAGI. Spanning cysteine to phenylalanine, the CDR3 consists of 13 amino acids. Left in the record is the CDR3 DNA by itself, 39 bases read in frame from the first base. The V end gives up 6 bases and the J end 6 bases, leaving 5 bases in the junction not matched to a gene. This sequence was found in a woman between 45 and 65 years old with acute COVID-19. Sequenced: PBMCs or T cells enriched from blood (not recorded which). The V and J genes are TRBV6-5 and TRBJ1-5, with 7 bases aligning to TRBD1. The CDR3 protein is CASSGTVAQPQHF. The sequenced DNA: TGTGCCAGCAGCGGGACAGTAGCTCAGCCCCAGCATTTT.